Included here is one T cell receptor beta chain sequence, with context. Its antigen is currently unknown. The data belong to a study of cytomegalovirus exposure and HLA in healthy donors. Study background: One earlier analysis, a look at around 170 million T cells, found some 100 million unique TCR beta sequences. Overall study results and limits: TCR association rates varied by HLA locus in a later analysis, with DRB1 highest and HLA-C lowest.

It was with 60 Vbeta and 13 Jbeta primers that the PCR ran. Some clones are missing from TCRdb's copy, which holds only in-frame ones; the method was immunoSEQ multiplex PCR. The sample table includes more than 95,000 clones. This CDR3 region has 12 residues. The V and J ends lost 8 bases and 1 base, in that order; junction bases with no gene match: 4. Per the germline V gene, CDR1 is GTSNPN and CDR2 is SVGIG (reference sequence). Sequenced sample: PBMCs. The sequence was collected from a young man in good health and CMV-seronegative. The chain recombines TRBV30 with TRBJ1-1; 7 bases agree with TRBD1. Here the CDR3 reads CARQGANTEAFF. The CDR3 DNA reads TGTGCCAGACAGGGCGCGAACACTGAAGCTTTCTTT.